The entry below describes one T cell receptor beta chain. The data stem from a study of blood T cell repertoires in COVID-19. As for the study in general: There were acute and convalescent COVID-19 samples, and they came from the United States, Italy and Spain. From T cells, B-cell-depleted T cells, or PBMCs came the material, which was cDNA or gDNA.

V shed 1 base and J 5 bases; nucleotides not matched to a gene: 6. Germline V CDR1 and CDR2: SNHLY, FYNNEI. This CDR3 region has 16 residues. Original methodology: Estimation of nucleated cell counts was performed using reference gene primer amplification. Repertoires were generated with immunoSEQ multiplex PCR, while TCRdb's copy carries only in-frame clones and drops some. That table supplies the V and J calls and clone size; D and trimming were determined from the DNA. The data show more than 45,000 clones, 70% to 90% seen once. This TCR was sampled from a human donor in a cohort sampled during active COVID-19. Material: peripheral blood. This rearrangement joins TRBV2 to TRBJ1-5; TRBD1 matches at 9 bases. CDR3 DNA: TGTGCCAGCAGTGAAGGGGACAGGGTTTGGGATCAGCCCCAGCATTTT. This sequence encodes CASSEGDRVWDQPQHF.